A single sample gave rise to the 6 T cell receptor beta chains below, sequenced in a study of blood T cells in healthy people across ages. It was with a sample-barcoded 5' primer and a J-beta primer mix that a second PCR of roughly 7 to 12 cycles was run. In TCRdb, the 5' RACE reads were re-called with MiXCR into one record per CDR3 protein. The sample carries over a million distinct CDR3 sequences, around 40% recorded once. The specimen sequenced was blood. The receptors originated from a woman under 30 in good health.

The chain has TRBV12-3 or TRBV12-4 and TRBJ2-3; 7 bases are a match to TRBD2. V was pared by 1 base and J by 6 bases, with 13 bases of the junction left unmatched. There are 17 residues in the CDR3. The CDR3 coding sequence is TGTGCCAGCAGTTTAGGGGTACTAGCGCCTCTTTTTGATACGCAGTATTTT. Amino acids: CASSLGVLAPLFDTQYF.

This clonotype came up a few times. The chain is built from TRBV3-1 and TRBJ2-1; no clear D. Per germline, CDR1 LGHDT and CDR2 YNNKEL (reference sequence). The CDR3 spans 16 residues. Trimming removed 1 base from V and 4 bases from J, with 14 bases in between. In DNA form, the CDR3 reads TGTGCCAGCAGCCAAGGTTTGGGTCAGCCTTACAATGAGCAGTTCTTC. Amino acids: CASSQGLGQPYNEQFF.

The table lists this clonotype with a few counts. This chain uses TRBV9 with TRBJ2-1, with 9 bases identical to TRBD2. This CDR3 is built from 15 residues. CDR1 is SGDLS, CDR2 YYNGEE, per germline. With V trimmed by 4 bases and J by 2 bases, 4 bases remained unmatched. CDR3 nucleotide sequence: TGTGCCAGCAGCTGGCGGGGGGGCACCTACAATGAGCAGTTCTTC. It yields the protein CASSWRGGTYNEQFF.

This clonotype has at least ten counts. This rearrangement joins TRBV10-3 to TRBJ2-1, with TRBD2 matching 8 bases. This CDR3 region has 13 residues. The germline V gene has CDR1 ENHRY and CDR2 SYGVKD. Trimming at V came to 2 bases and at J to 10 bases, leaving 4 bases not matched to a gene. CDR3 DNA sequence: TGTGCCATCAGTGAGCCTCCGGGAGGGGAGCAGTTCTTC. It translates to CAISEPPGGEQFF.

As to this clonotype: The junction differs from germline at one of its ends, possibly a read error. This chain uses TRBV28 with TRBJ2-1, with 8 bases identical to TRBD2. Germline assignment: CDR1 MDHEN and CDR2 SYDVKM. This CDR3 has 13 amino acids. This CDR3 reads CASSGGARNAQFF. The CDR3 DNA follows: TGTGCCAGTTCGGGGGGGGCGCGTAATGCGCAGTTCTTC.

The chain links TRBV12-3 or TRBV12-4 to TRBJ1-1; unclear D gene. V lost 3 bases to trimming and J lost 11 bases, with 10 bases between them. The CDR3 has 11 amino acids. CDR3 sequence (DNA): TGTGCCAGCAGTTTGGGCCAGAGGGCTTTCTTT. Encoded protein: CASSLGQRAFF.